The 11 T cell receptor beta chains listed next were all sequenced from one sample in a study of T cells in Graves' hyperthyroidism and ophthalmopathy. Regions amplified from RNA transcripts were the TCR beta CDR3 regions. The HTBI primer set drove a first-round RT-PCR of the TCR CDR3. MiXCR, run by TCRdb on the multiplex PCR reads, gives a single entry per CDR3 protein. The sample lists around 340,000 distinct CDR3 sequences, 15% to 20% occurring once. Sequencing input: blood. The receptors stem from a woman aged 35 to 49 with Graves' ophthalmopathy.

This clonotype was observed at least ten times. V usage is TRBV20-1 and J usage is TRBJ1-1; the D is unclear. V gave up 6 bases and J gave up 3 bases, with 14 bases separating them. The CDR3 is 13 residues long. Germline-derived CDR1 and CDR2 are DFQATT and SNEGSKA (reference sequence). CDR3 protein: CSAPAAGHTEAFF. The CDR3 DNA follows: TGCAGTGCCCCCGCGGCAGGCCACACTGAAGCTTTCTTT.

This rearrangement joins TRBV20-1 to TRBJ2-5; 8 bases agree with TRBD1. Germline values: CDR1 DFQATT, CDR2 SNEGSKA (reference sequence). CDR3 size: 15 residues. Unmatched junction bases numbered 8, after V lost 2 bases and J lost 3 bases. CDR3: CSARTGQGGEETQYF. The CDR3 DNA follows: TGCAGTGCTAGAACTGGACAGGGAGGCGAAGAGACCCAGTACTTC.

A few counts support this clonotype. This chain connects TRBV28 to TRBJ2-5; 12 nucleotides match TRBD2. The CDR3 runs 15 residues. The V and J ends lost 6 bases and 2 bases, in that order; junction bases with no gene match: 4. Germline CDR1 reads MDHEN; CDR2 reads SYDVKM. In DNA form, the CDR3 reads TGTGCCAGCAGAACTAGCGGGGGGTGGCAAGAGACCCAGTACTTC. Protein: CASRTSGGWQETQYF.

On this clonotype: This may stem from a read error, because a much larger clone lies one nucleotide away. The genes are TRBV28 and TRBJ2-7; perhaps TRBD1 as D (6 bases). The CDR3 covers 15 residues. The germline V gene has CDR1 MDHEN and CDR2 SYDVKM. CDR3 amino acids: CVSSPGAQGIDEQYF. As DNA, the CDR3 is TGTGTCAGCAGCCCCGGGGCACAGGGCATCGACGAGCAGTACTTC.

This clonotype was detected many times. The chain recombines TRBV30 with TRBJ1-5; 9 bases are shared with TRBD1. CDR1 is GTSNPN and CDR2 is SVGIG in the germline V gene (reference sequence). The CDR3 runs 16 residues. After removal of 0 bases from V and 4 bases from J, the junction contained 7 bases not matched to a gene. CDR3 nucleotides: TGTGCCTGGAGTGTACTTGGGACAGGGTCAAATCAGCCCCAGCATTTT. Translating gives CAWSVLGTGSNQPQHF.

This clonotype was seen repeatedly, ten times or more. This chain joins TRBV11-1 and TRBJ1-5, with D possibly being TRBD1 (5 bases). The CDR3 is made up of 16 amino acids. CDR1 is SGHAT and CDR2 is FQDESV in the germline V gene (reference sequence). Trimming shortened V by 6 bases and J by 3 bases, and 18 bases separated the two germline ends. The CDR3 sequence: CASSKRDAKDNQPQHF. The DNA of the CDR3 is TGTGCCAGCAGTAAAAGGGACGCAAAAGACAATCAGCCCCAGCATTTT.

This clonotype was observed a handful of times. The V gene is TRBV18, the J gene TRBJ2-7; TRBD1 aligns across 8 bases. This CDR3 is 14 amino acids long. The germline V gene encodes CDR1 KGHSH and CDR2 LQKENI. Trimming at V came to 4 bases and at J to 5 bases, leaving 7 bases not matched to a gene. The CDR3 loop is CASSLAGQVNEQYF. The CDR3 bases are TGTGCCAGCTCACTCGCGGGACAGGTCAACGAGCAGTACTTC.

In this sample, this clonotype turned up many times. The chain links TRBV30 to TRBJ1-6; a weak D match, TRBD1 (5 bases). Trimming took 3 bases from V and 0 from J, leaving 24 bases between them. The germline gives CDR1 GTSNPN, CDR2 SVGIG (reference sequence). There are 20 residues in the CDR3. The CDR3 DNA follows: TGTGCCTGGAGCGCAACACCTCTCGGCGGGGCCAGCTCCTATAATTCACCCCTCCACTTT. Amino acid sequence: CAWSATPLGGASSYNSPLHF.

This clonotype was recorded many times. The J gene is TRBJ2-7, the V gene TRBV29-1; 7 nucleotides agree with TRBD2. This CDR3 spans 12 amino acids. The germline V gene encodes CDR1 SQVTM and CDR2 ANQGSEA. The V and J ends lost 4 bases and 4 bases, in that order; junction bases with no gene match: 4. The CDR3 DNA reads as TGCAGCGTTGCGAGTAGCGGGTACGAGCAGTACTTC. This encodes CSVASSGYEQYF.

This clonotype has just a few counts. The chain carries TRBV3-1 and TRBJ2-6, with D perhaps matching TRBD1 (5 bases). CDR1 is LGHDT, CDR2 YNNKEL, per germline (reference sequence). The CDR3 extends over 16 amino acids. Trimming stripped 2 bases from V and 4 bases from J, with 12 bases between. CDR3 residues: CASSQRSGKGANVLTF. CDR3 nucleotide sequence: TGTGCCAGCAGCCAACGGTCAGGGAAGGGGGCCAACGTCCTGACTTTC.

The chain is built from TRBV5-1 and TRBJ1-1; D is unresolved. CDR3 length equals 16 residues. Germline V gene lookup returns CDR1 SGHRS and CDR2 YFSETQ. Trimming cost V 7 bases and J 0 bases, with 19 bases left between them. This CDR3 reads CASSTQVSRMNTEAFF. As DNA, the CDR3 is TGCGCCAGCTCGACCCAAGTATCCAGAATGAACACTGAAGCTTTCTTT.